Listed here is a single TCR beta chain. The antigen remains undetermined. Germline CDR1 is SGHRS and CDR2 is YFSETQ. Unmatched junction bases numbered 7, after V lost 4 bases and J lost 6 bases. There are 14 residues in the CDR3. The primer mix had 60 Vbeta and 13 Jbeta primers. Profiled with immunoSEQ multiplex PCR; TCRdb holds only in-frame clones, not every one. This table has 100,000 to 150,000 clones, about 79% appearing once. The data were taken from a study of cytomegalovirus exposure and HLA in healthy donors. Whole-study results and caveats: V- and J-gene trimming of TCR beta was linked (in a later analysis) to a missense DCLRE1C variant. In a later analysis, most CMV-associated TCR beta chains appeared HLA-restricted. High specificity and sensitivity for cytomegalovirus status were reported for the classifier.

The clonotype comes from a man over 45 in good health and CMV-seronegative. The gene calls are TRBV5-1 and TRBJ1-2; TRBD1 matches 9 bases. The source material was PBMCs. The chain's CDR3 is CASSRTGAGDGYTF. The CDR3 nucleotides read TGCGCCAGCAGCAGGACAGGGGCTGGGGATGGCTACACCTTC.